What follows are 32 T cell receptor beta chains derived from one specimen sequenced in a study of beta chain features in type 1 diabetes. The isolated RNA, all of it, was reverse transcribed, so expressed TCRB transcripts were what got sequenced. The data were produced by immunoSEQ multiplex PCR, yet TCRdb's version contains in-frame clones alone and is incomplete. The sample lists some 410,000 clones; approximately 15% were seen once. The material sequenced was naive CD4+ T cells from blood. Receptor source: a man in his thirties or forties in good health.

Turning to this clone: Other nucleotide sequences in the sample specify the same CDR3. The chain recombines TRBV18 with TRBJ2-2; no firm D call. The CDR3 loop spans 13 amino acids. V was pared by 4 bases and J by 1 base, with 4 bases between. Germline values: CDR1 KGHSH, CDR2 LQKENI. CDR3 loop: CASSRGNTGELFF. CDR3 coding DNA: TGTGCCAGCTCACGCGGGAACACCGGGGAGCTGTTTTTT.

This clone was found many times. This sequence joins TRBV15 and TRBJ2-3, with 10 bases aligning to TRBD1. J was trimmed by 4 bases and V by 3 bases; bases with no gene match: 1. The CDR3 has 14 residues. Germline V gene sequence: CDR1 LNHNV, CDR2 YYDKDF (reference sequence). The DNA for the CDR3 is TGTGCCACCAGCAGGGACAGGGGGTCAGATACGCAGTATTTT. This translates into CATSRDRGSDTQYF. Full variable domain (remainder filled in from reference TRBV15 and TRBJ2-3): DAMVIQNPRYQVTQFGKPVTLSCSQTLNHNVMYWYQQKSSQAPKLLFHYYDKDFNNEADTPDNFQSRRPNTSFCFLDIRSPGLGDTAMYLCATSRDRGSDTQYFGPGTRLTVL.

This clone has just a few counts. J is TRBJ2-5 and V is TRBV18; 7 nucleotides align to TRBD2. The CDR3 is 22 amino acids. With 3 bases clipped from V and 1 base from J, the junction kept 26 bases outside the gene matches. CDR1 is KGHSH and CDR2 is LQKENI in the germline V gene. The CDR3 bases are TGTGCCAGCTCACCTCTTCGGCGGACTAGAAAGAATCAAGCCAAAGTCCAAGAGACCCAGTACTTC. Its translation is CASSPLRRTRKNQAKVQETQYF.

The chain recombines TRBV30 with TRBJ1-4, with TRBD1 matching over 7 bases. Per germline, CDR1 GTSNPN and CDR2 SVGIG (reference sequence). The J segment lost 9 bases and the V segment lost 0 bases, leaving 10 bases of the junction unmatched. This CDR3 has 15 residues. CDR3 in amino acids: CAWSVRRQGWKKLFF. The CDR3 nucleotides are TGTGCCTGGAGTGTACGGAGACAGGGATGGAAAAAACTGTTTTTT.

This clone has only a few counts. The V gene is TRBV7-3, the J gene TRBJ2-1, with TRBD2 as a possible D gene (5 bases). This CDR3 spans 15 amino acids. Trimming left V 2 bases short and J 6 bases short, with 14 bases between. CDR1 is SGHTA and CDR2 is FQGTGA in the germline V gene. As DNA, the CDR3 is TGTGCCAGCAGCTTAGACTCGGGAAACTTCAATGAGCAGTTCTTC. Encoded protein: CASSLDSGNFNEQFF.

The V call is TRBV25-1, the J call TRBJ1-2; no clear D. Germline CDR1 reads MGHDK; CDR2 reads SYGVNS. This CDR3 has 14 amino acids. V dropped 3 bases and J dropped 0 bases, with 8 bases sitting between them. In nucleotides, the CDR3 is TGTGCCAGCAGTGATGGTCAGACTAACTATGGCTACACCTTC. Translation gives CASSDGQTNYGYTF.

The chain carries TRBV7-3 and TRBJ2-3; no clear D gene. Germline V gene sequence: CDR1 SGHTA, CDR2 FQGTGA. The CDR3 covers 13 residues. Trimming left V 3 bases short and J 4 bases short, with 8 bases between. In nucleotides, the CDR3 is TGTGCCAGCAGCTTCCACAGTCCAGATACGCAGTATTTT. Its protein is CASSFHSPDTQYF.

This rearrangement joins TRBV2 to TRBJ1-2, with D unresolved. Trimming removed 1 base from V and 4 bases from J, with 4 bases in between. In germline, CDR1 is SNHLY, CDR2 FYNNEI. This CDR3 spans 12 amino acids. The CDR3 DNA follows: TGTGCCAGCAGTGAAGGGGGCTATGGCTACACCTTC. Its translation: CASSEGGYGYTF. The complete variable domain, with remaining parts taken from reference TRBV2 and TRBJ1-2, reads EPEVTQTPSHQVTQMGQEVILRCVPISNHLYFYWYRQILGQKVEFLVSFYNNEISEKSEIFDDQFSVERPDGSNFTLKIRSTKLEDSAMYFCASSEGGYGYTFGSGTRLTVV.

CDR3 region: CASSLDGPEQYF. The CDR3, as DNA: TGTGCCAGCAGCTTAGACGGCCCCGAGCAGTACTTC. The chain joins TRBV11-2 to TRBJ2-7; D unresolved. V was trimmed by 0 bases and J by 6 bases, leaving 6 bases between them. Germline CDR1 and CDR2: SGHAT and FQNNGV. The length of the CDR3 is 12 residues.

CDR3 amino acids: CSETGVNTDTQYF. The CDR3, as DNA: TGCAGCGAAACAGGGGTCAACACAGATACGCAGTATTTT. J is TRBJ2-3 and V is TRBV29-1; TRBD1 matches 7 bases. The trim removed 7 bases at V and 2 bases at J, leaving 6 bases unmatched. Germline values: CDR1 SQVTM, CDR2 ANQGSEA. The CDR3 is 13 residues long.

The genes are TRBV7-6 and TRBJ2-1; 10 bases align to TRBD2. J was trimmed by 1 base and V by 6 bases; bases with no gene match: 6. This CDR3 spans 16 amino acids. The germline V gene encodes CDR1 SGHVS and CDR2 FNYEAQ. CDR3 protein: CASRPLAGASYNEQFF. DNA of the CDR3: TGTGCCAGCAGGCCCCTAGCGGGAGCTTCCTACAATGAGCAGTTCTTC.

CDR3 DNA sequence: TGCAGCGTTGGTCGAGGTGAAAAACTGTTTTTT. Its translation: CSVGRGEKLFF. V is TRBV29-1 and J is TRBJ1-4; D remains ambiguous. The V gene's germline CDR1 is SQVTM and CDR2 ANQGSEA. This CDR3 contains 11 residues. Trimming shortened V by 4 bases and J by 7 bases, and 7 bases separated the two germline ends. The full variable domain, rest sourced from reference TRBV29-1 and TRBJ1-4, is SAVISQKPSRDICQRGTSLTIQCQVDSQVTMMFWYRQQPGQSLTLIATANQGSEATYESGFVIDKFPISRPNLTFSTLTVSNMSPEDSSIYLCSVGRGEKLFFGSGTQLSVL.

This chain links TRBV19 with TRBJ2-2; no reliable D call. The germline V gene has CDR1 LNHDA and CDR2 SQIVND (reference sequence). Trimming removed 3 bases at V and 0 bases at J, with 14 bases between. This CDR3 spans 17 amino acids. CDR3 sequence reads: CASSMRRQTTNTGELFF. The CDR3 DNA follows: TGTGCCAGTAGTATGAGGAGACAAACCACGAACACCGGGGAGCTGTTTTTT.

This chain uses TRBV10-3 with TRBJ2-6; TRBD2 is a possible D gene (5 bases). The V and J ends lost 6 bases and 1 base respectively, with 16 bases between them. Germline V lookup: CDR1 ENHRY, CDR2 SYGVKD. The CDR3 sequence is 17 residues long. CDR3 coding DNA: TGTGCCATCAGCGGTCGGAGAAGGACTTCTGGGGCCAACGTCCTGACTTTC. As protein: CAISGRRRTSGANVLTF.

The chain carries TRBV7-2 and TRBJ2-3; 8 bases align to TRBD2. After removal of 6 bases from V and 2 bases from J, the junction contained 7 bases not matched to a gene. There are 15 residues in the CDR3. Germline values: CDR1 SGHTA, CDR2 FQGNSA. DNA of the CDR3: TGTGCCAGCAGATCCCCGGGGGGGATCACAGATACGCAGTATTTT. Its translation: CASRSPGGITDTQYF.

This clone was observed a handful of times. The chain recombines TRBV9 with TRBJ2-1; 7 bases match TRBD2. Unmatched junction bases numbered 3, after V lost 0 bases and J lost 6 bases. Germline V gene lookup returns CDR1 SGDLS and CDR2 YYNGEE. This CDR3 is built from 14 residues. DNA for the CDR3: TGTGCCAGCAGCGTAGATGTAGCGGGCAATGAGCAGTTCTTC. Encoded protein: CASSVDVAGNEQFF.

The chain couples TRBV7-2 to TRBJ1-6; D possibly corresponds to TRBD1 (5 bases). V was shortened by 5 bases and J by 8 bases, with 22 bases between the two germline ends. The CDR3 sequence is 17 residues long. Germline V gene lookup returns CDR1 SGHTA and CDR2 FQGNSA. The CDR3 reads CASSLSSGSNSHSPLHF. The CDR3 nucleotides read TGTGCCAGCAGCCTCAGCTCAGGGTCCAACAGCCATTCACCCCTCCACTTT.

The V gene is TRBV7-6, the J gene TRBJ1-4; D uncertain. CDR3 length: 16 amino acids. V lost 0 bases and J lost 4, with 12 bases in between. Germline CDR1 and CDR2: SGHVS and FNYEAQ. The CDR3 nucleotides are TGTGCCAGCAGCTTAGCGGGGATGGGGTTTAATGAAAAACTGTTTTTT. It codes for CASSLAGMGFNEKLFF.

This clone turned up a few times. The same CDR3 can be traced to other DNA sequences in this sample. The chain joins TRBV6-5 to TRBJ2-7; 10 positions agree with TRBD1. The germline V gene encodes CDR1 MNHEY and CDR2 SVGAGI. The CDR3 totals 15 residues. V was clipped by 3 bases and J by 3 bases; unmatched bases: 5. The CDR3 is CASSYSGTGVYEQYF. For the CDR3, the DNA is TGTGCCAGCAGTTATTCCGGGACAGGGGTCTACGAGCAGTACTTC.

This clone was recorded many times. CDR3: CASSLTVDTQYF. The CDR3 nucleotides are TGTGCCAGCAGCTTAACGGTCGATACGCAGTATTTT. The chain employs TRBV7-2 and TRBJ2-3; no definite D call. The V and J ends lost 2 bases and 6 bases respectively, with 6 bases between them. Germline lookup yields CDR1 SGHTA and CDR2 FQGNSA. This CDR3 comprises 12 residues.

The chain links TRBV7-9 to TRBJ2-1; 10 bases map to TRBD1. This CDR3 region has 15 residues. Germline V gene lookup returns CDR1 SEHNR and CDR2 FQNEAQ (reference sequence). V shed 5 bases, J shed 7 bases, and the junction held 8 bases outside the gene matches. CDR3 nucleotides: TGTGCCAGCAGCGAGAGACAGGGGGCGCATAATGAGCAGTTCTTC. Amino acid sequence: CASSERQGAHNEQFF.

The DNA of the CDR3 is TGTGCCAGCAAGTCTCGACGGGACAATGAGCAGTTCTTC. Protein product: CASKSRRDNEQFF. The chain joins TRBV7-2 to TRBJ2-1; D is ambiguous. This CDR3 is built from 13 residues. Germline CDR1 is SGHTA and CDR2 is FQGNSA. V shed 7 bases and J shed 5 bases, with 12 bases lying between them.

The J gene is TRBJ2-6, the V gene TRBV7-9; D gene unclear. Germline CDR1 SEHNR, CDR2 FQNEAQ (reference sequence). This CDR3 is 16 amino acids long. V was clipped by 2 bases and J by 0 bases, with 8 bases between them. CDR3 in DNA: TGTGCCAGCAGCTTAAGCCGCCTCTCTGGGGCCAACGTCCTGACTTTC. Translation: CASSLSRLSGANVLTF.

This clone was counted only a few times. The chain employs TRBV4-1 and TRBJ2-5; a possible D gene is TRBD1 (6 bases). Deletions cut 3 bases from V and 4 bases from J, with 15 bases between. There are 15 residues in the CDR3. From germline, CDR1 is MGHRA and CDR2 YSYEKL. This chain's CDR3 is CASSQAQGSPETQYF. The CDR3 DNA is TGCGCCAGCAGCCAGGCACAGGGTAGTCCAGAGACCCAGTACTTC.

V and J are TRBV7-8 and TRBJ2-3; tentatively, D is TRBD1 or TRBD2 (5 bases each). The length of the CDR3 is 15 residues. V lost 5 bases, J lost 4 bases, and 16 bases lay in between. Per the germline V gene, CDR1 is SGHVS and CDR2 is FQNEAQ. DNA of the CDR3: TGTGCCAGCAGCCGGGGCAGGGAATATTCAGATACGCAGTATTTT. Encoded protein: CASSRGREYSDTQYF.

The rearrangement links TRBV7-9 to TRBJ2-6; TRBD1 is a possible D gene (5 bases). V gave up 6 bases and J gave up 2 bases, with 8 bases separating them. Germline loops: CDR1 SEHNR, CDR2 FQNEAQ (reference sequence). The CDR3 totals 14 residues. CDR3 in amino acids: CASRGRTGANVLTF. Written as DNA, the CDR3 is TGTGCCAGCAGGGGGCGTACTGGGGCCAACGTCCTGACTTTC.

The chain combines TRBV7-9 with TRBJ1-1, with D possibly TRBD1 on 5 matching bases. The CDR3 covers 14 residues. Germline CDR1 is SEHNR and CDR2 is FQNEAQ (reference sequence). V lost 2 bases and J lost 1, with 8 bases in between. CDR3 protein: CASSLLGENTEAFF. In DNA, the CDR3 is TGTGCCAGCAGCTTACTAGGGGAGAACACTGAAGCTTTCTTT. Looking up the rest from reference TRBV7-9 and TRBJ1-1 gives the full variable domain: DTGVSQNPRHKITKRGQNVTFRCDPISEHNRLYWYRQTLGQGPEFLTYFQNEAQLEKSRLLSDRFSAERPKGSFSTLEIQRTEQGDSAMYLCASSLLGENTEAFFGQGTRLTVV.

The chain is built from TRBV7-8 and TRBJ2-7; tentative D call: TRBD2 (5 bases). Germline CDR1 reads SGHVS; CDR2 reads FQNEAQ. The CDR3 length is 12 residues. V was cut by 1 base and J by 4 bases, with 5 bases left in between. The CDR3, as DNA: TGTGCCAGCAGCTTAGGGGAGTACGAGCAGTACGTC. Amino acids: CASSLGEYEQYV.

This clone has more than one count but fewer than ten. This chain connects TRBV11-2 to TRBJ2-5; 8 positions match TRBD2. Germline V gene lookup returns CDR1 SGHAT and CDR2 FQNNGV. V was pared by 7 bases and J by 3 bases, with 10 bases of the junction left unmatched. The CDR3 contains 15 residues. CDR3 nucleotides: TGTGCCAGCAAGGGTCATGGACTAGCAGAAGAGACCCAGTACTTC. The encoded protein is CASKGHGLAEETQYF.

There are a few counts of this clone. The chain has TRBV25-1 and TRBJ2-5; possibly TRBD2 for D (6 bases). The length of the CDR3 is 13 residues. The V end lost 4 bases, the J end lost 3 bases, and 9 bases lay between the germline ends. The germline V gene has CDR1 MGHDK and CDR2 SYGVNS. The CDR3 reads CASSGGTKETQYF. In DNA form, the CDR3 reads TGTGCCAGCAGTGGCGGGACCAAAGAGACCCAGTACTTC. Complete variable domain (other parts from reference TRBV25-1 and TRBJ2-5): EADIYQTPRYLVIGTGKKITLECSQTMGHDKMYWYQQDPGMELHLIHYSYGVNSTEKGDLSSESTVSRIRTEHFPLTLESARPSHTSQYLCASSGGTKETQYFGPGTRLLVL.

The chain employs TRBV13 and TRBJ2-7, with 10 bases matching TRBD2. The CDR3 runs 14 residues. Germline values: CDR1 PRHDT, CDR2 FYEKMQ (reference sequence). Trimming took 5 bases from V and 0 from J; bases not matched to a gene: 1. CDR3 nucleotide sequence: TGTGCCAGCAGCGTAGCGGGGGGCTCCTACGAGCAGTACTTC. Protein: CASSVAGGSYEQYF.

This clone was found a few times. This sequence joins TRBV9 and TRBJ2-1; D might be TRBD1 or TRBD2, each matching 6 bases. CDR1 and CDR2 (germline): SGDLS, YYNGEE. V gave up 1 base and J gave up 8 bases, with 10 bases separating them. The CDR3 runs to 13 residues. DNA for the CDR3: TGTGCCAGCAGCGTACACAGGGAGGATGAGCAGTTCTTC. Protein sequence: CASSVHREDEQFF.